This T cell receptor (beta chain) was obtained from a study of Ad26.COV2.S vaccination and SARS-CoV-2 variants. The treatment was: roughly 18 received Ad26.COV2.S at low or high dose, single or two shots; roughly five received placebo; per-sample allocation not given. Sampling occurred on day 63 after the first vaccine or placebo injection. Clones were sequenced by immunoSEQ multiplex PCR, and TCRdb holds only the in-frame ones, with some missing. The data contain about 350,000 clones, around 89% of them seen just once; the ten biggest clones take up around 4.5%. V lost 0 bases and J 1 base, leaving 14 bases between the germline ends. CDR1 and CDR2 from the germline V gene are SGHRS and YFSETQ. The CDR3 extends over 16 amino acids.

The genes are TRBV5-1 and TRBJ2-7; D is uncertain. The starting material was peripheral blood, obtained in a trial of Ad26.COV2.S vaccine versus placebo. The sequence came from a person aged 18-60 years who received the Ad26.COV2.S COVID-19 vaccine or a placebo. The CDR3 nucleotides read TGCGCCAGCAGCTTGGCCTCGGCATCGACGTCCTACGAGCAGTACTTC. Translated: CASSLASASTSYEQYF.